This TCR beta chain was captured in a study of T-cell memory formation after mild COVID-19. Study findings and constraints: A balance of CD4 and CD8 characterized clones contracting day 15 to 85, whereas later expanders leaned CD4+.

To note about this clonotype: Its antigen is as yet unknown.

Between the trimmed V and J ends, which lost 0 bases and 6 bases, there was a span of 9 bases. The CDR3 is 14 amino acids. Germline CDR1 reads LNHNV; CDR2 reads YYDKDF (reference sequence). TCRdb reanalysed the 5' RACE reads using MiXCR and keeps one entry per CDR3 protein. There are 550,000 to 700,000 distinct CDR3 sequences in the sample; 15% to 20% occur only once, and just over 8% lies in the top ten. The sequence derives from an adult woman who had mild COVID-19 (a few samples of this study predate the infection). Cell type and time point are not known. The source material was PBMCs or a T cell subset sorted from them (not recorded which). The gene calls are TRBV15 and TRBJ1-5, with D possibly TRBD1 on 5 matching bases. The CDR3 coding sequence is TGTGCCACCAGCAGAGATTTCGGGGGTCAGCCCCAGCATTTT. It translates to CATSRDFGGQPQHF.